This TCR beta chain originates from a study of blood T cell repertoires in COVID-19. Study context: Sites in the United States, Italy and Spain provided acute and convalescent COVID-19 samples. Sources were T cells, B-cell-depleted T cells, or PBMCs; the material itself was cDNA or gDNA.

In the authors' workflow: Reference gene primer amplification gave estimated nucleated cell counts. Profiled with immunoSEQ multiplex PCR; TCRdb holds only in-frame clones, not every one. That table supplies the V and J calls and clone size; D and trimming were determined from the DNA. The data show approximately 120,000 clones, with approximately 80% seen just once and roughly 8.2% held by the top ten. The V gene's germline CDR1 is SGHRS and CDR2 YFSETQ. The trim removed 3 bases at V and 4 bases at J, leaving 4 bases unmatched. The CDR3 is 13 amino acids. The sequence was collected from a woman aged 80 or over with active or convalescent COVID-19. V is TRBV5-1 and J is TRBJ2-7; 7 bases match TRBD2. Sequencing input: peripheral blood. CDR3 region: CASSSWGGYEQYF. In DNA form, the CDR3 reads TGCGCCAGCAGCTCATGGGGGGGGTACGAGCAGTACTTC.